This is a list of T cell receptor beta chains from one sample in a study of T cells in Graves' hyperthyroidism and ophthalmopathy. TCRdb re-called the multiplex PCR reads with MiXCR, one entry per CDR3 protein. The repertoire consists of tens of thousands of distinct CDR3 sequences, with roughly 52% occurring once and the leading ten covering 6.2%. The sequencing input was blood. These receptor sequences come from a woman aged 45-65 years with Graves' hyperthyroidism that later progressed to Graves' ophthalmopathy. CDR3s include the opening cysteine and the closing phenylalanine or tryptophan. Fields, in order: J gene, V gene, CDR3 protein.

j_gene: TRBJ2-2; v_gene: TRBV6-1; CDR3aa: CVSWKTGGLIIGELFF
j_gene: TRBJ2-6; v_gene: TRBV7-8; CDR3aa: CASSVPRGQIYSGANVLTF
j_gene: TRBJ2-1; v_gene: TRBV30; CDR3aa: CAWSPGTTAYEQFF
j_gene: TRBJ2-7; v_gene: TRBV9; CDR3aa: CASSATGQGIHEQYF
j_gene: TRBJ2-7; v_gene: TRBV20-1; CDR3aa: CSARDTAGSYEQYF
j_gene: TRBJ2-1; v_gene: TRBV9; CDR3aa: CASSELVEGSVEQFF
j_gene: TRBJ2-7; v_gene: TRBV6-7; CDR3aa: CTSSYRTHHSEQYF
j_gene: TRBJ1-6; v_gene: TRBV7-8; CDR3aa: CASSLGQGTALHF
j_gene: TRBJ2-7; v_gene: TRBV6-1; CDR3aa: CASSAPASSPYEQYF
j_gene: TRBJ2-5; v_gene: TRBV12-3/TRBV12-4; CDR3aa: CASSAPVAGRPPQEIQYF
j_gene: TRBJ2-7; v_gene: TRBV19; CDR3aa: CASSIGRSPGYEQYF